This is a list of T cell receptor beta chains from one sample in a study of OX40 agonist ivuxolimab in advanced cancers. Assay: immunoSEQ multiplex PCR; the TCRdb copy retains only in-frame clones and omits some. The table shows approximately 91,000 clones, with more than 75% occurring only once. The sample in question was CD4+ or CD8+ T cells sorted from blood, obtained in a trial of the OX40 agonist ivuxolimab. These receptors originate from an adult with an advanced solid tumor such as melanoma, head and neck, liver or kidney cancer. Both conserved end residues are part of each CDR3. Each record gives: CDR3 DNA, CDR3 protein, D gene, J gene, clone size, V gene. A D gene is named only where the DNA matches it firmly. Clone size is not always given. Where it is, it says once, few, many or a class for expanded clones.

CDR3 DNA: TGTGCCAGCACCCCCGGGGGACCCTCAGTGGGCTACACCTTC
CDR3 protein: CASTPGGPSVGYTF
D gene: NA
J gene: TRBJ1-2
clone size: few
V gene: TRBV28

CDR3 DNA: TGTGCCAGCAGCGATACTAGCATTCGGGATGAGCAGTTCTTC
CDR3 protein: CASSDTSIRDEQFF
D gene: NA
J gene: TRBJ2-1
clone size: NA
V gene: TRBV7-9

CDR3 DNA: TGTGCCATCAGTGGGGGGGACAGGGGAAGCGATGAGCAGTTCTTC
CDR3 protein: CAISGGDRGSDEQFF
D gene: TRBD1
J gene: TRBJ2-1
clone size: NA
V gene: TRBV10-3

CDR3 DNA: TGTGCCAGCAGTCCAACCGGGACTAGCTACGAGCAGTACTTC
CDR3 protein: CASSPTGTSYEQYF
D gene: TRBD2
J gene: TRBJ2-7
clone size: NA
V gene: TRBV7-2

CDR3 DNA: TGTGCCAGCAGCTCATCAAGGGACCCGCCTGGCTACACCTTC
CDR3 protein: CASSSSRDPPGYTF
D gene: NA
J gene: TRBJ1-2
clone size: once
V gene: TRBV5-5

CDR3 DNA: TGCGCCAGCAGCACCGGGACAGGGGGCCCACACTATGGCTACACCTTC
CDR3 protein: CASSTGTGGPHYGYTF
D gene: TRBD1
J gene: TRBJ1-2
clone size: NA
V gene: TRBV5-1

CDR3 DNA: TGTGCCACCAGCCGAACAGGGGTCAGCAATCAGCCCCAGCATTTT
CDR3 protein: CATSRTGVSNQPQHF
D gene: TRBD1
J gene: TRBJ1-5
clone size: NA
V gene: TRBV15

CDR3 DNA: TGTGCCAGTGTTTCGGGGAGGATTGATCAGCCCCAGCATTTT
CDR3 protein: CASVSGRIDQPQHF
D gene: NA
J gene: TRBJ1-5
clone size: NA
V gene: TRBV19

CDR3 DNA: TGTGCCAGTAGTATGAGGTCGTCGGCGGTCACCTTC
CDR3 protein: CASSMRSSAVTF
D gene: NA
J gene: TRBJ1-2
clone size: NA
V gene: TRBV19

CDR3 DNA: TGCGCCAGCAGCCGGGGGGCAGCGGACTCCTACGAGCAGTACTTC
CDR3 protein: CASSRGAADSYEQYF
D gene: NA
J gene: TRBJ2-7
clone size: NA
V gene: TRBV5-1

CDR3 DNA: TGTGCCATCAGTGAGGCTTTACTAGCGGGGGGGCAAGAGACCCAGTACTTC
CDR3 protein: CAISEALLAGGQETQYF
D gene: TRBD2
J gene: TRBJ2-5
clone size: NA
V gene: TRBV10-3

CDR3 DNA: TGTGCCAGCTCACCCCTGAAGGACACCTACGAGCAGTACTTC
CDR3 protein: CASSPLKDTYEQYF
D gene: NA
J gene: TRBJ2-7
clone size: NA
V gene: TRBV18

CDR3 DNA: TGTGCCAGCAGCGCGGGACGGGATAGCAATCAGCCCCAGCATTTT
CDR3 protein: CASSAGRDSNQPQHF
D gene: NA
J gene: TRBJ1-5
clone size: NA
V gene: TRBV7-9

CDR3 DNA: TGTGCCAGCAGCCCTCACAGGGGGGGGACGGGTGAAGCTTTCTTT
CDR3 protein: CASSPHRGGTGEAFF
D gene: TRBD1
J gene: TRBJ1-1
clone size: NA
V gene: TRBV7-2

CDR3 DNA: TGTGCCAGCAGTCATAGGGTTTACAATGAGCAGTTCTTC
CDR3 protein: CASSHRVYNEQFF
D gene: NA
J gene: TRBJ2-1
clone size: NA
V gene: TRBV25-1

CDR3 DNA: TGTGCCAGCAGCCTCACCCAGACAGGGGGCCGGGAAAAACTGTTTTTT
CDR3 protein: CASSLTQTGGREKLFF
D gene: TRBD1
J gene: TRBJ1-4
clone size: NA
V gene: TRBV4-2

CDR3 DNA: TGTGCCAGCAGCTTGCCAGGGCTTTTTGAAGAGACCCAGTACTTC
CDR3 protein: CASSLPGLFEETQYF
D gene: NA
J gene: TRBJ2-5
clone size: NA
V gene: TRBV7-9

CDR3 DNA: TGTGCCAGCAGTCCATCTTTTCAAACCCGGAACGAGCAGTACTTC
CDR3 protein: CASSPSFQTRNEQYF
D gene: NA
J gene: TRBJ2-7
clone size: NA
V gene: TRBV25-1

CDR3 DNA: TGCGCCAGCAGCCTGGGGCCGCCCGGGGAGCTGTTTTTT
CDR3 protein: CASSLGPPGELFF
D gene: NA
J gene: TRBJ2-2
clone size: once
V gene: TRBV4-3

CDR3 DNA: TGTGCCAGCAGCTCGACTGAGGCCTACGAGCAGTACTTC
CDR3 protein: CASSSTEAYEQYF
D gene: NA
J gene: TRBJ2-7
clone size: NA
V gene: TRBV5-4

CDR3 DNA: TGTGCCACCCGAACGGCCAATGAGCAGTTCTTC
CDR3 protein: CATRTANEQFF
D gene: NA
J gene: TRBJ2-1
clone size: NA
V gene: TRBV19

CDR3 DNA: TGTGCCAGCAGTTACGCGGGGACAGGGATGTTTTTT
CDR3 protein: CASSYAGTGMFF
D gene: TRBD1
J gene: TRBJ1-4
clone size: NA
V gene: TRBV6-6

CDR3 DNA: TGTGCCAGCTCACCACTAGCTGAGTCGGACACTGAAGCTTTCTTT
CDR3 protein: CASSPLAESDTEAFF
D gene: NA
J gene: TRBJ1-1
clone size: NA
V gene: TRBV18

CDR3 DNA: TGTGCCAGCTCCGGGGCGGAGGACACTGAAGCTTTCTTT
CDR3 protein: CASSGAEDTEAFF
D gene: NA
J gene: TRBJ1-1
clone size: NA
V gene: TRBV18

CDR3 DNA: TGTGCCAGCAGCGTAGCCTTAGCGGGGGACACAGATACGCAGTATTTT
CDR3 protein: CASSVALAGDTDTQYF
D gene: TRBD2
J gene: TRBJ2-3
clone size: NA
V gene: TRBV9

CDR3 DNA: TGTGCCAGCACCCCTCGGACAACTTTTAACTATGGCTACACCTTC
CDR3 protein: CASTPRTTFNYGYTF
D gene: NA
J gene: TRBJ1-2
clone size: NA
V gene: TRBV6-1

CDR3 DNA: TGTGCCAGCAGTTATCCGACCGGGGACAACACAGATACGCAGTATTTT
CDR3 protein: CASSYPTGDNTDTQYF
D gene: NA
J gene: TRBJ2-3
clone size: NA
V gene: TRBV6-6

CDR3 DNA: TGTGCCAGCAGGGGCCTCGGAACAACTAATGAAAAACTGTTTTTT
CDR3 protein: CASRGLGTTNEKLFF
D gene: NA
J gene: TRBJ1-4
clone size: NA
V gene: TRBV7-6

CDR3 DNA: TGTGCCAGCAGCCCACGGCGGGTCGGTGGCTACACCTTC
CDR3 protein: CASSPRRVGGYTF
D gene: NA
J gene: TRBJ1-2
clone size: NA
V gene: TRBV14

CDR3 DNA: TGTGCCATCAGTGAGTCGAGGGGGTCTAGCTATGGCTACACCTTC
CDR3 protein: CAISESRGSSYGYTF
D gene: NA
J gene: TRBJ1-2
clone size: NA
V gene: TRBV10-3

CDR3 DNA: TGTGCCAGCAGTGAATTGGGGAGAGTCGCACCCCTCCACTTT
CDR3 protein: CASSELGRVAPLHF
D gene: NA
J gene: TRBJ1-6
clone size: NA
V gene: TRBV25-1

CDR3 DNA: TGTGCCAGCACTCGGACAGGCGTGAGAGAAGCTTTCTTT
CDR3 protein: CASTRTGVREAFF
D gene: TRBD1
J gene: TRBJ1-1
clone size: NA
V gene: TRBV6-6

CDR3 DNA: TGTGCCAGCAGCTTACGGGGCACCGGGGAGCTGTTTTTT
CDR3 protein: CASSLRGTGELFF
D gene: NA
J gene: TRBJ2-2
clone size: NA
V gene: TRBV7-7

CDR3 DNA: TGTGCCAGCAGCCCAAATCCAGGGGGCGGGTTGGAGACCCAGTACTTC
CDR3 protein: CASSPNPGGGLETQYF
D gene: TRBD1
J gene: TRBJ2-5
clone size: once
V gene: TRBV5-6

CDR3 DNA: TGTGCCAGCAGCTTGGCACCCCCAGAGACCCAGTACTTC
CDR3 protein: CASSLAPPETQYF
D gene: NA
J gene: TRBJ2-5
clone size: NA
V gene: TRBV5-5

CDR3 DNA: TGTGCCAGCAGCCTAGGGGGCCTCGGCACAGATACGCAGTATTTT
CDR3 protein: CASSLGGLGTDTQYF
D gene: TRBD1
J gene: TRBJ2-3
clone size: NA
V gene: TRBV6-5

CDR3 DNA: TGTGCCAGCAGGACACAGGGTCTAAAGACTGAAGCTTTCTTT
CDR3 protein: CASRTQGLKTEAFF
D gene: NA
J gene: TRBJ1-1
clone size: NA
V gene: TRBV6-5

CDR3 DNA: TGCGCCAGCAGTCAATTCCTTCAGGGGCCCACATATGGCTACACCTTC
CDR3 protein: CASSQFLQGPTYGYTF
D gene: NA
J gene: TRBJ1-2
clone size: NA
V gene: TRBV23-1

CDR3 DNA: TGTGCCAGCAGCGTAGTAGCGGCTAGCACAGATACGCAGTATTTT
CDR3 protein: CASSVVAASTDTQYF
D gene: NA
J gene: TRBJ2-3
clone size: NA
V gene: TRBV9

CDR3 DNA: TGCGCCAGCAGCCCGAGGACCGGTGAAAAACTGTTTTTT
CDR3 protein: CASSPRTGEKLFF
D gene: NA
J gene: TRBJ1-4
clone size: NA
V gene: TRBV5-1

CDR3 DNA: TGTGCCAGCAGTGAAGGGGACACCGGGGAGCTGTTTTTT
CDR3 protein: CASSEGDTGELFF
D gene: NA
J gene: TRBJ2-2
clone size: NA
V gene: TRBV6-1

CDR3 DNA: TGTGCCAGCTCACCAGAGGTTTTGAACACTGAAGCTTTCTTT
CDR3 protein: CASSPEVLNTEAFF
D gene: NA
J gene: TRBJ1-1
clone size: NA
V gene: TRBV18

CDR3 DNA: TGTGCCATCCAAACTAGAGGGCAAAGGGGGATCTGGGACACTGAAGCTTTCTTT
CDR3 protein: CAIQTRGQRGIWDTEAFF
D gene: NA
J gene: TRBJ1-1
clone size: NA
V gene: TRBV5-8

CDR3 DNA: TGCAGCGTTGTAATGGGGGGCTACGAGCAGTACTTC
CDR3 protein: CSVVMGGYEQYF
D gene: NA
J gene: TRBJ2-7
clone size: NA
V gene: TRBV29-1

CDR3 DNA: TGTGCCAGCAGTGAGTACGGACTACGCACAGATACGCAGTATTTT
CDR3 protein: CASSEYGLRTDTQYF
D gene: NA
J gene: TRBJ2-3
clone size: NA
V gene: TRBV6-4

CDR3 DNA: TGCAGTGCCCCCTCCGGGAAGACGCAGTATTTT
CDR3 protein: CSAPSGKTQYF
D gene: NA
J gene: TRBJ2-3
clone size: few
V gene: TRBV20-1

CDR3 DNA: TGTGCCAGCACAGGGGGCAGGGGTAGCAATCAGCCCCAGCATTTT
CDR3 protein: CASTGGRGSNQPQHF
D gene: TRBD1
J gene: TRBJ1-5
clone size: NA
V gene: TRBV18